These 16 T cell receptor beta chains were sequenced from one sample in a study of PD-L1 blockade in urothelial cancer. Data came from immunoSEQ multiplex PCR; TCRdb stores just in-frame clones and leaves some out. The sample holds tens of thousands of clones, about 85% seen once. The time point: pretreatment peripheral blood. Source: PBMCs, taken around atezolizumab (anti-PD-L1) treatment. The receptors were sampled from a middle-aged man with urothelial cancer.

The chain is built from TRBV7-9 and TRBJ1-1, with TRBD1 matching over 9 bases. Germline CDR1 reads SEHNR; CDR2 reads FQNEAQ (reference sequence). V lost 11 bases, J lost 3 bases, and 19 bases stayed unmatched. This CDR3 is built from 17 residues. The CDR3 DNA sequence: TGTGCCCTCAGCTACCCCCGGGACAGGGCGACGGACACTGAAGCTTTCTTT. Translating it yields CALSYPRDRATDTEAFF. Full variable domain (outside the CDR3, taken from reference TRBV7-9 and TRBJ1-1): DTGVSQNPRHKITKRGQNVTFRCDPISEHNRLYWYRQTLGQGPEFLTYFQNEAQLEKSRLLSDRFSAERPKGSFSTLEIQRTEQGDSAMYLCALSYPRDRATDTEAFFGQGTRLTVV.

The chain combines TRBV30 with TRBJ1-2, with 12 bases identical to TRBD1. Germline CDR1 reads GTSNPN; CDR2 reads SVGIG (reference sequence). The CDR3 sequence is 17 residues long. V lost 3 bases to trimming and J lost 7 bases; unmatched junction nucleotides: 15. The CDR3 loop reads CAWREPGTGGAGPGYTF. In DNA form, the CDR3 reads TGTGCCTGGAGGGAGCCCGGGACAGGGGGCGCTGGTCCTGGCTACACCTTC.

The rearrangement uses TRBV29-1 and TRBJ2-3; maybe TRBD2 (6 bases). Germline lookup yields CDR1 SQVTM and CDR2 ANQGSEA. V lost 3 bases, J lost 1 base, and 14 bases lay in between. CDR3 length: 15 amino acids. CDR3: CSVERRGAGTDTQYF. CDR3 nucleotide sequence: TGCAGCGTTGAGAGACGCGGGGCGGGCACAGATACGCAGTATTTT.

J is TRBJ2-1 and V is TRBV13; no definite D call. The V gene's germline CDR1 is PRHDT and CDR2 FYEKMQ (reference sequence). Between the trimmed V and J ends, which lost 2 bases and 7 bases, there was a span of 3 bases. The length of the CDR3 is 11 residues. The CDR3, as DNA: TGTGCCAGCAGCTTACTAAATGAGCAGTTCTTC. Amino acid sequence: CASSLLNEQFF.

The chain combines TRBV6-5 with TRBJ2-6; no clear D gene. V was cut by 4 bases and J by 4 bases, with 14 bases left in between. The germline V gene encodes CDR1 MNHEY and CDR2 SVGAGI. This CDR3 comprises 16 residues. The chain's CDR3 is CASSWAPLLGANVLTF. CDR3 DNA: TGTGCCAGCAGTTGGGCCCCCTTGCTAGGGGCCAACGTCCTGACTTTC.

The chain couples TRBV5-6 to TRBJ1-3, with 8 bases matching TRBD1. The germline gives CDR1 SGHDT, CDR2 YYEEEE. The length of the CDR3 is 15 residues. Trimming at V came to 1 base and at J to 2 bases, leaving 2 bases not matched to a gene. Here the CDR3 DNA reads TGTGCCAGCAGCTTGTTGGACAGGGCTGGAAACACCATATATTTT. Residues: CASSLLDRAGNTIYF. The full variable domain, its missing parts supplied by reference TRBV5-6 and TRBJ1-3, is DAGVTQSPTHLIKTRGQQVTLRCSPKSGHDTVSWYQQALGQGPQFIFQYYEEEERQRGNFPDRFSGHQFPNYSSELNVNALLLGDSALYLCASSLLDRAGNTIYFGEGSWLTVV.

The DNA for the CDR3 is TGTGCCAGCAGTCTGGGAGGGTCTGAGGAAAAACTGTTTTTT. It encodes CASSLGGSEEKLFF. V and J are TRBV28 and TRBJ1-4; D call uncertain. This CDR3 region has 14 residues. V gave up 5 bases and J gave up 8 bases, with 15 bases separating them. Germline CDR1 reads MDHEN; CDR2 reads SYDVKM.

This chain uses TRBV2 with TRBJ1-5; no definite D call. V was cut by 5 bases and J by 3 bases, with 11 bases left in between. Germline values: CDR1 SNHLY, CDR2 FYNNEI. There are 14 residues in the CDR3. This CDR3 reads CASSPQAFNQPQHF. The DNA for the CDR3 is TGTGCCAGCAGTCCTCAAGCGTTCAATCAGCCCCAGCATTTT.

This clone has a handful of counts. V and J are TRBV5-3 and TRBJ1-4; weak D call: TRBD1 (6 bases). TRBV5-3 is classed as an ORF, of uncertain function. The CDR3 is made up of 18 amino acids. The V and J ends lost 1 base and 0 bases respectively, with 16 bases between them. DNA for the CDR3: TGTGCCAGAAGCTTGAGTGGGACACCTCATGCAACTAATGAAAAACTGTTTTTT. Protein sequence: CARSLSGTPHATNEKLFF.

J is TRBJ2-7 and V is TRBV11-2; D ambiguous. Germline-derived CDR1 and CDR2 are SGHAT and FQNNGV. The V end was cut by 4 bases, the J end by 2 bases, with 3 bases between. The CDR3 covers 11 residues. The CDR3 DNA is TGTGCCAGCAGCTCTACCTACGAGCAGTACTTC. It is translated as CASSSTYEQYF. The complete variable domain, with remaining parts taken from reference TRBV11-2 and TRBJ2-7, reads EAGVAQSPRYKIIEKRQSVAFWCNPISGHATLYWYQQILGQGPKLLIQFQNNGVVDDSQLPKDRFSAERLKGVDSTLKIQPAKLEDSAVYLCASSSTYEQYFGPGTRLTVT.

The chain recombines TRBV27 with TRBJ1-2; D uncertain. V lost 3 bases to trimming and J lost 8 bases, with 13 bases between them. The germline gives CDR1 MNHEY, CDR2 SMNVEV (reference sequence). The CDR3 loop spans 13 amino acids. This CDR3 reads CASSLVGGYGYTF. The CDR3 DNA is TGTGCCAGCAGTTTGGTTGGCGGGTACGGCTACACCTTC.

This chain links TRBV28 with TRBJ1-2; tentatively, D is TRBD1 (6 bases). Looked up from germline, CDR1 is MDHEN and CDR2 is SYDVKM. V was pared by 8 bases and J by 4 bases, with 14 bases between. The CDR3 sequence is 13 residues long. The CDR3: CASFTSGVYGYTF. The CDR3 coding sequence is TGTGCCAGCTTTACCTCAGGGGTCTATGGCTACACCTTC.

The chain recombines TRBV4-2 with TRBJ1-2; the match to TRBD1 covers 9 bases. The CDR3 length is 18 residues. J lost 1 base, V lost 1 base, and 10 bases had no gene match. Germline loops: CDR1 LGHNA, CDR2 YNFKEQ. This CDR3 is CASSQGGQGEPFNYGYTF. The CDR3, as DNA: TGTGCCAGCAGCCAAGGGGGACAGGGAGAACCCTTTAACTATGGCTACACCTTC.

V usage is TRBV19 and J usage is TRBJ1-5; D ambiguous. Germline V gene sequence: CDR1 LNHDA, CDR2 SQIVND (reference sequence). The germline V and J ends were trimmed by 5 bases and 0 bases, with 20 bases remaining between them. The length of the CDR3 is 18 residues. The CDR3 reads CASSATSVRSISNQPQHF. As DNA, the CDR3 is TGTGCCAGTAGTGCGACGTCAGTCAGGTCCATTAGCAATCAGCCCCAGCATTTT.

V gene TRBV5-1 combines with J gene TRBJ2-3, with D uncertain. V was shortened by 0 bases and J by 4 bases, with 12 bases between the two germline ends. Germline V gives CDR1 SGHRS, CDR2 YFSETQ. The CDR3 runs 15 residues. The chain's CDR3 is CASSLDGTEADTQYF. The DNA for the CDR3 is TGCGCCAGCAGCTTGGACGGAACAGAAGCAGATACGCAGTATTTT.

This clone is a singleton in its sample. CDR3: CASSQRTGDYGYTF. In DNA form, the CDR3 reads TGCGCCAGCAGCCAACGGACAGGGGACTATGGCTACACCTTC. V usage is TRBV4-3 and J usage is TRBJ1-2; 9 bases fit TRBD1. There are 14 residues in the CDR3. Losses at the gene ends were 2 bases for V and 3 bases for J; bases not matched to a gene: 1. Germline V gene data show CDR1 as LGHNA and CDR2 as YSLEER.